The T cell receptor (beta chain) under discussion was sequenced for a study of shared clonotypes between healthy human individuals. Germline lookup yields CDR1 SGDLS and CDR2 YYNGEE. The CDR3 is 13 residues long. Trimming removed 1 base from V and 4 bases from J, with 6 bases in between. Clones were sequenced by immunoSEQ multiplex PCR, and TCRdb holds only the in-frame ones, with some missing. The repertoire holds approximately 250,000 clones, with over 60% as singletons. Sequencing used memory CD4+ T cells sorted from blood. Sample subset: CD45RA-negative fraction. This sequence was found in a man younger than 45 in good health. The chain joins TRBV9 to TRBJ2-1, with a possible D match to TRBD2 (6 bases). CDR3 protein: CASSVLAYNEQFF. The CDR3 nucleotides read TGTGCCAGCAGCGTACTAGCGTACAATGAGCAGTTCTTC.